Listed below are T cell receptor beta chains from one sample, sequenced in a study of PD-1 blockade in classical Hodgkin lymphoma. The assay was immunoSEQ multiplex PCR, and TCRdb's table has in-frame clones only and misses some. The sample carries under 80,000 clones, about 93% recorded once. Sequences were obtained from peripheral blood mononuclear cells (PBMCs). These receptors were collected from a human donor with classical Hodgkin lymphoma. CDR3s include the opening cysteine and the closing phenylalanine or tryptophan. D genes are given only for firm matches. Only part of the rows carry a size: once, few, many, or a class if the clone is expanded.

clone_size j_call v_call d_call cdr3_nt cdr3_aa
. TRBJ2-3 TRBV18 TRBD1 TGTGCCAGCTCACCACTTCAGGGGGCAGCGGATACGCAGTATTTT CASSPLQGAADTQYF
. TRBJ2-7 TRBV18 . TGTGCCAGCTCACCACCGGCGCCGAGCTCCTACGAGCAGTACTTC CASSPPAPSSYEQYF
. TRBJ1-2 TRBV28 TRBD1 TGTGCCAGCAGCTATTCGGACAGGGGCCTCTATGGCTACACCTTC CASSYSDRGLYGYTF
. TRBJ2-3 TRBV18 TRBD2 TGTGCCAGCTCACCACTGCCCGGGACTAGCGGGAGTAATACGCAGTATTTT CASSPLPGTSGSNTQYF
. TRBJ1-1 TRBV18 . TGTGCCAGCTCGCCCTACGGGGGCGTTCACACTGAAGCTTTCTTT CASSPYGGVHTEAFF
. TRBJ1-5 TRBV29-1 TRBD1 TGCAGCGTGGTGGACAGGGGGAGCAATCAGCCCCAGCATTTT CSVVDRGSNQPQHF
once TRBJ1-1 TRBV6-1 . TGTGCCAGCAGGAACGGGGGGCGCGGTGAAGCTTTCTTT CASRNGGRGEAFF
once TRBJ2-7 TRBV27 . TGTGCCAGCAGTCTTACCCGGGACATCATCCCGGAGTACTTC CASSLTRDIIPEYF
. TRBJ2-5 TRBV7-8 . TGTGCCAGCAGCTTAGGCAGGCAGGGGTGGGAGACCCAGTACTTC CASSLGRQGWETQYF
. TRBJ2-5 TRBV5-1 . TGCGCCAGCAGCCGAAGCGGTGGAACAGAGACCCAGTACTTC CASSRSGGTETQYF
few TRBJ2-3 TRBV5-1 TRBD1 TGCGCCAGCAGCCACCCCCGACAGGGCGGCACAGATACGCAGTATTTT CASSHPRQGGTDTQYF
. TRBJ2-3 TRBV6-5 . TGTGCCAGCAGTTATGGGCCGCCGGGGGATACGCAGTATTTT CASSYGPPGDTQYF
. TRBJ1-2 TRBV6-5 . TGTGCCAGCAAGCTGGCAGGGGAGAACTATGGCTACACCTTC CASKLAGENYGYTF
. TRBJ2-7 TRBV19 . TGTGCCAGTAGTATTGGGTTAAGCTCCTACGAGCAGTACTTC CASSIGLSSYEQYF
. TRBJ2-1 TRBV7-2 TRBD2 TGTGCCAGCAGCTTTAGCCGGACTAGCGGGAATGAGCAGTTCTTC CASSFSRTSGNEQFF
. TRBJ2-1 TRBV20-1 . TGCAGTGCCCCTCATAACTCTCGGCAGTTCTTC CSAPHNSRQFF
. TRBJ2-5 TRBV5-1 . TGCGCCAGCAGCTCCAACGGGGTCAAGGAGACCCAGTACTTC CASSSNGVKETQYF
. TRBJ1-2 TRBV6-5 . TGTGCCAGCAGCCGAGAACCCCGGTATGGCTACACCTTC CASSREPRYGYTF
. TRBJ2-5 TRBV15 TRBD2 TGTGCCACCAGCAGTCAACTAGCGGGAGCAGGAGAGACCCAGTACTTC CATSSQLAGAGETQYF